Included here is one T cell receptor beta chain sequence, with context. Its antigen is as yet unknown. These data are taken from a study of cytomegalovirus exposure and HLA in healthy donors. Findings of the study overall: Association of about 17,000 TCR beta sequences with HLA alleles was found at 0.05 false discovery rate in a later analysis. In a later analysis, DRB1 alleles had the most associated TCRs; HLA-C alleles the fewest. Cytomegalovirus association was listed for roughly 160 TCR beta chains.

Both 60 Vbeta primers and 13 Jbeta primers went into the PCR. Here immunoSEQ multiplex PCR was the method, and the copy in TCRdb shows in-frame clones only, minus some. Of more than 200,000 clones in the sample, around 83% are singletons; the top ten hold roughly 1.3%. Unrecorded immune exposures were likely, despite nominal health at sampling. The germline V gene encodes CDR1 MNHNS and CDR2 SASEGT. The V and J ends lost 1 base and 5 bases respectively, with 15 bases between them. There are 16 residues in the CDR3. Source material: PBMCs. The V gene is TRBV6-1, the J gene TRBJ1-3; a weak D match, TRBD1 (6 bases). The sequence derives from a girl between 5 and 17 years old in good health and CMV-seronegative. The CDR3 protein is CASSEGSWDKRNTIYF. CDR3 nucleotides: TGTGCCAGCAGTGAAGGGAGCTGGGACAAGAGAAACACCATATATTTT.